The entry below gives a single TCR beta chain sequence along with its context. Its cognate antigen is unknown. The same CDR3 also results from other DNA sequences found in this sample. The data stem from a study of lymphopenia after photon versus proton radiotherapy. Study-wide results and limits: In patients who died, overall survival fell as post-nadir TCR diversity dropped more. Relative stability marked proton patients; photon patients lost diversity and naive cells. Better survival with proton therapy was suggested as possible, not demonstrated. Post-nadir diversity loss with photons came from oligoclonal expansion, particularly CD8+ Temra cells.

The V gene's germline CDR1 is SGHRS and CDR2 YFSETQ. V lost 5 bases and J lost 5; bases outside the gene matches: 12. The CDR3 has 15 amino acids. Sequencing used immunoSEQ multiplex PCR; TCRdb keeps in-frame clones, though not all of them. The profile shows more than 15,000 clones, just over 90% of them singletons. V gene TRBV5-1 combines with J gene TRBJ2-5; 7 bases are a match to TRBD2. The sample consisted of peripheral blood, taken from a patient treated with photon-based radiotherapy. The clonotype comes from a man in his sixties with pancreatic cancer. CDR3 nucleotide sequence: TGCGCCAGCAGGGTGGGGGGGTCCGGACGGGAGACCCAGTACTTC. It codes for CASRVGGSGRETQYF.